This T cell receptor (beta chain) is from a study of T cells in Graves' hyperthyroidism and ophthalmopathy. The CDR3 totals 10 residues. Germline assignment: CDR1 SQVTM and CDR2 ANQGSEA. TCR beta CDR3 sequences were amplified from RNA transcripts. During a first-round RT-PCR of the TCR CDR3, the HTBI primer set was used. Via MiXCR, TCRdb re-called the multiplex PCR reads, giving one row per CDR3 protein. The sample gives 500,000 to 600,000 distinct CDR3 sequences, 35% to 55% of which show up once; roughly 7.7% is in the top ten. Thyroid ultrasound, orbital computed tomography, clinical symptoms, and serum thyroxine and TRAb underpinned diagnoses.

The TCR sequence derives from a woman younger than 30 with Graves' hyperthyroidism. This chain links TRBV29-1 with TRBJ2-7, with D uncertain. The DNA end is a closer match to TRBJ2-5, so the J assignment may be wrong. The sample was peripheral blood or thyroid tissue (not recorded which). CDR3 residues: CSVRQETQYF. For the CDR3, the DNA is TGCAGCGTGCGGCAAGAGACCCAGTACTTC.